This T cell receptor beta chain is drawn from a study of blood T cell dynamics during melanoma immunotherapy. Trimming pared 2 bases from V and 3 bases from J, leaving 11 bases between. CDR3 size: 15 residues. Germline values: CDR1 LNHDA, CDR2 SQIVND (reference sequence). Time point denoted: week 3, after first cycle of checkpoint inhibitor. The method was immunoSEQ multiplex PCR; TCRdb's version includes in-frame clones alone and lacks a portion of them. This sample has more than 9,000 clones, with 75% to 90% found just once. The chain recombines TRBV19 with TRBJ1-5, with D perhaps matching TRBD1 (5 bases). The receptor was isolated from a human donor with melanoma. The sample in question was blood, obtained from a patient treated with checkpoint blockade. CDR3 protein: CASSILRQINQPQHF. The DNA of the CDR3 is TGTGCCAGTAGTATACTCCGACAGATCAATCAGCCCCAGCATTTT.